Below, 13 T cell receptor beta chains from the same sample are listed, as sequenced in a study of blood T cell repertoires in COVID-19. Profiling relied on immunoSEQ multiplex PCR, and the TCRdb table lists in-frame clones only, not all of them. The sample gives about 45,000 clones, 75% to 85% of which show up once; 8% to 9% is in the top ten. Material: peripheral blood. The source is a man of 80 years or more in a cohort sampled during active COVID-19.

The chain employs TRBV7-2 and TRBJ2-5; 12 bases are shared with TRBD2. Losses at the gene ends were 4 bases for V and 3 bases for J; bases not matched to a gene: 6. CDR3 length equals 16 residues. The germline V gene has CDR1 SGHTA and CDR2 FQGNSA. CDR3 nucleotide sequence: TGTGCCAGCAGCTCCCGACTAGCGGGAGCGGAAGAGACCCAGTACTTC. The encoded protein is CASSSRLAGAEETQYF.

This chain uses TRBV5-8 with TRBJ2-7, with 9 bases fitting TRBD1. Trimming took 4 bases from V and 2 from J; bases not matched to a gene: 7. The length of the CDR3 is 15 residues. Germline CDR1 SGHTS, CDR2 YDEGEE. The CDR3: CASSHGTGKTYEQYF. The CDR3 DNA reads as TGTGCCAGCAGCCACGGGACAGGGAAAACCTACGAGCAGTACTTC.

The rearrangement joins TRBV6-6 to TRBJ1-4, with D hard to call. The CDR3 is 11 residues long. CDR1 and CDR2 (germline): MNHNY, SVGAGI (reference sequence). Trimming pared 5 bases from V and 8 bases from J, leaving 6 bases between. CDR3 sequence reads: CASSTGEKLFF. CDR3 nucleotides: TGTGCCAGCAGTACCGGGGAAAAACTGTTTTTT.

This clone occurred once. CDR3 DNA: TGTGCCAGCAGCTTAACAGGGGGCATATGTTGTCAGCCCCAGCATTTT. Protein sequence: CASSLTGGICCQPQHF. The chain is built from TRBV11-3 and TRBJ1-5, with TRBD1 matching 9 bases. The germline V gene encodes CDR1 SGHNT and CDR2 YENEEA. The CDR3 runs 16 residues. The V gene end was trimmed by 2 bases and the J gene end by 6 bases; junction bases not matched to a gene: 8.

This clone has just a few counts. The CDR3 DNA sequence: TGTGCCACCAGCAGAGGGGGACAGGGCACCTACGAGCAGTACTTC. Translating gives CATSRGGQGTYEQYF. The gene calls are TRBV15 and TRBJ2-7; 9 bases line up with TRBD1. CDR3 length equals 15 residues. V lost 1 base, J lost 2 bases, and 3 bases stayed unmatched. Germline CDR1 and CDR2: LNHNV and YYDKDF (reference sequence).

V gene TRBV5-1 combines with J gene TRBJ2-1; no definite D call. The length of the CDR3 is 15 residues. Germline V gene lookup returns CDR1 SGHRS and CDR2 YFSETQ. V shed 2 bases and J shed 0 bases, with 9 bases lying between them. CDR3 sequence (DNA): TGCGCCAGCAGCTTATCTACCGGCTCCTACAATGAGCAGTTCTTC. Encoded protein: CASSLSTGSYNEQFF.

The CDR3 region has the DNA TGTGCCAGCAGCTTAGTGGGGGGGGGCTCCTATAATTCACCCCTCCACTTT. Protein: CASSLVGGGSYNSPLHF. This chain uses TRBV7-9 with TRBJ1-6; tentatively, D is TRBD1 (5 bases). The CDR3 is made up of 17 amino acids. Germline V gene data show CDR1 as SEHNR and CDR2 as FQNEAQ (reference sequence). Trimming cost V 1 base and J 0 bases, with 10 bases left between them.

A note on this clone: Other DNA sequences in this specimen translate into the identical CDR3. V gene TRBV5-1 combines with J gene TRBJ1-5, with 10 positions matching TRBD1. The CDR3 length is 15 residues. Germline V gene data show CDR1 as SGHRS and CDR2 as YFSETQ. V lost 2 bases to trimming and J lost 3 bases; unmatched junction nucleotides: 2. The CDR3 DNA follows: TGCGCCAGCAGCTTAGGGACAGGGGTCAATCAGCCCCAGCATTTT. This codes for CASSLGTGVNQPQHF.

The genes are TRBV14 and TRBJ2-7; a weak D match, TRBD2 (5 bases). Trimming took 1 base from V and 2 from J, leaving 12 bases between them. From germline, CDR1 is SGHDN and CDR2 FVKESK. This CDR3 is 15 amino acids long. In DNA, the CDR3 is TGTGCCAGCAGCCAAGCCGCTCTAGCCCCCTACGAGCAGTACTTC. Its translation: CASSQAALAPYEQYF.

The chain uses TRBV14 and TRBJ2-6; D is undetermined. This CDR3 spans 14 amino acids. V was pared by 1 base and J by 6 bases, with 7 bases between. Germline values: CDR1 SGHDN, CDR2 FVKESK. The CDR3 DNA follows: TGTGCCAGCAGCCAAGCCTCCTTGGCCAACGTCCTGACTTTC. Amino acid sequence: CASSQASLANVLTF. Full variable domain (remainder filled in from reference TRBV14 and TRBJ2-6): EAGVTQFPSHSVIEKGQTVTLRCDPISGHDNLYWYRRVMGKEIKFLLHFVKESKQDESGMPNNRFLAERTGGTYSTLKVQPAELEDSGVYFCASSQASLANVLTFGAGSRLTVL.

The chain joins TRBV28 to TRBJ2-7, with a tentative D call TRBD1 (5 bases). The V gene's germline CDR1 is MDHEN and CDR2 SYDVKM. CDR3 length: 14 residues. Trimming stripped 2 bases from V and 8 bases from J, with 16 bases between. As DNA, the CDR3 is TGTGCCAGCAGTTTAATAGGACAAGCTAGAAAGCAGTACTTC. Its protein is CASSLIGQARKQYF.

The chain uses TRBV6-1 and TRBJ1-2; D is ambiguous. Per germline, CDR1 MNHNS and CDR2 SASEGT. CDR3 length equals 14 residues. V was pared by 0 bases and J by 3 bases, with 8 bases between. CDR3 coding DNA: TGTGCCAGCAGTGAAGCAGGAGCAGACTATGGCTACACCTTC. The encoded protein is CASSEAGADYGYTF.

The chain is built from TRBV10-1 and TRBJ2-4; D may be TRBD2 (5 bases). This CDR3 contains 10 residues. The germline V gene has CDR1 WNHNN and CDR2 SYGVQD (reference sequence). With 8 bases removed from V and 9 bases from J, the gap between germline ends came to 8 bases. Here the CDR3 reads CASEEGIQYF. In nucleotides, the CDR3 is TGCGCCAGCGAAGAGGGCATTCAGTACTTC.